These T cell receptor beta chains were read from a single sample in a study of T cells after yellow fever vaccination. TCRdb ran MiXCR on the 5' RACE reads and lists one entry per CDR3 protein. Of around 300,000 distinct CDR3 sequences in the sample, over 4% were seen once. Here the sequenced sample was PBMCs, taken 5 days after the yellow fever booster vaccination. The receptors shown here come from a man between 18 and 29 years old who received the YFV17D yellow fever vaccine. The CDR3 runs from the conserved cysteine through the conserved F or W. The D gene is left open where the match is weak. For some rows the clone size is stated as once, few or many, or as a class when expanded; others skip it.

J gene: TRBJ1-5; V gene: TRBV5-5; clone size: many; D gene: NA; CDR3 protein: CASSYGRGNQPQHF; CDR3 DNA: TGTGCCAGCAGCTATGGAAGGGGCAATCAGCCCCAGCATTTT
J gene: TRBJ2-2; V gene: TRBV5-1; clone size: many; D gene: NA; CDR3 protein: CASTFGGSNTGELFF; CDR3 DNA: TGCGCCAGCACCTTCGGCGGGTCAAACACCGGGGAGCTGTTTTTT
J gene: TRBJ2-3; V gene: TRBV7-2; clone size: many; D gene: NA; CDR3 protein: CASSPETGARDTQYF; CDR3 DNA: TGTGCCAGCAGCCCTGAGACTGGGGCCCGCGATACGCAGTATTTT
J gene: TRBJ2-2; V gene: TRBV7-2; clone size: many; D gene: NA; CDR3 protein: CASSLAIYGPNTGELFF; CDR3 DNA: TGTGCCAGCAGCTTAGCGATTTACGGGCCGAACACCGGGGAGCTGTTTTTT
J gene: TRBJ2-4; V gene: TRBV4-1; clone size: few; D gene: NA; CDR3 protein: CASSQPAEEAKNIQYF; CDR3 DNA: TGCGCCAGCAGCCAGCCTGCCGAGGAAGCCAAAAACATTCAGTACTTC
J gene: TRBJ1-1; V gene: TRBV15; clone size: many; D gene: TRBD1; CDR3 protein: CATSRDRGLGNTEAFF; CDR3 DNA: TGTGCCACCAGCAGAGACAGGGGGCTAGGGAACACTGAAGCTTTCTTT
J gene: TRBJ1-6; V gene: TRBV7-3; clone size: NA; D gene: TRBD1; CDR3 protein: CASSAGQGVTSPLHF; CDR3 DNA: TGTGCCAGCAGCGCGGGACAGGGTGTCACTTCACCCCTCCACTTT
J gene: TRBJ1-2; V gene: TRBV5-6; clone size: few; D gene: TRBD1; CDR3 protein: CASSQTGSGVYGYTF; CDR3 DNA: TGTGCCAGCAGCCAGACAGGGAGTGGGGTCTATGGCTACACCTTC
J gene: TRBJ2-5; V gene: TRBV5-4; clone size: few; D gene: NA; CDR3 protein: CASSVTGDETQYF; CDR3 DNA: TGTGCCAGCAGCGTGACGGGGGATGAGACCCAGTACTTC
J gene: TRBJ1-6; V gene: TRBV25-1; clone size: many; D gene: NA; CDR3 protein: CASSEGEMVSSPLHF; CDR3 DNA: TGTGCCAGCAGTGAAGGGGAGATGGTTAGTTCACCCCTCCACTTT
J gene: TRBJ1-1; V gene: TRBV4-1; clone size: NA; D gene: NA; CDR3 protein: CASSQEAGAPEAFF; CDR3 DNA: TGCGCCAGCAGCCAAGAGGCAGGGGCTCCTGAAGCTTTCTTT
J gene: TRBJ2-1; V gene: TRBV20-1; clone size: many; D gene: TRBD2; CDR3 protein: CSAGSLAGGTYNEQFF; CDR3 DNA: TGCAGTGCTGGATCCCTAGCGGGGGGAACCTACAATGAGCAGTTCTTC
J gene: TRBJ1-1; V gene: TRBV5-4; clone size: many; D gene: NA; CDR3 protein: CASSLGPGMNTEAFF; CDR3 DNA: TGTGCCAGCAGCTTGGGTCCGGGCATGAACACTGAAGCTTTCTTT
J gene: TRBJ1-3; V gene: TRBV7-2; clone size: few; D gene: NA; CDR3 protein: CASSLVFSSGNTIYF; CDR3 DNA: TGTGCCAGCAGCTTAGTGTTTAGCTCTGGAAACACCATATATTTT
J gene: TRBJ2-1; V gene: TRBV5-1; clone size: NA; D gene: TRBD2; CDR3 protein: CASSSGSGGSYNEQFF; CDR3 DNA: TGCGCCAGCAGCTCCGGTAGCGGGGGGTCCTACAATGAGCAGTTCTTC
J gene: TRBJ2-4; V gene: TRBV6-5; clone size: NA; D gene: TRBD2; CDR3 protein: CASSYSTASGGNIQYF; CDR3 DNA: TGTGCCAGCAGTTACTCGACGGCTAGCGGGGGAAACATTCAGTACTTC
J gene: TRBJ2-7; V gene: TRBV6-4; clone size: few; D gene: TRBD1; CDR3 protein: CASLSHPPPRTGHEQYF; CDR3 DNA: TGTGCCAGCCTATCTCATCCCCCCCCCCGGACAGGGCACGAGCAGTACTTC
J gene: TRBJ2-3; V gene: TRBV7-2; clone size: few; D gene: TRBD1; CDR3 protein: CASSGQVTDTQYF; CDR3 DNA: TGTGCCAGCAGCGGACAGGTCACAGATACGCAGTATTTT
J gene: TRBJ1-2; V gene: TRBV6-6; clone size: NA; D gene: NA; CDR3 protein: CASSIGPLRGDYGYTF; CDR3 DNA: TGTGCCAGCAGTATTGGACCGCTAAGGGGGGACTATGGCTACACCTTC
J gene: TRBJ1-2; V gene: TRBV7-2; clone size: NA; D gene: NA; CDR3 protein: CASSLEGPGASNYDYGF; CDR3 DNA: TGTGCCAGCAGCTTAGAAGGGCCAGGGGCCTCTAACTATGACTACGGCTTC
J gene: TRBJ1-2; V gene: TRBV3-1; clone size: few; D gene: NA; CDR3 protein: CASTSRVGYGYTF; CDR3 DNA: TGTGCCAGCACCTCTCGGGTGGGCTATGGCTACACCTTC
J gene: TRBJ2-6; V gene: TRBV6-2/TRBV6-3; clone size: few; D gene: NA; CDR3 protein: CASSYRPSGANVLTF; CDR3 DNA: TGTGCCAGCAGTTATAGACCCTCTGGGGCCAACGTCCTGACTTTC
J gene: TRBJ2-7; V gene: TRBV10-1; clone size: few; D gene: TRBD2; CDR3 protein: CASSAKPGGGYEQYF; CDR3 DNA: TGCGCCAGCAGTGCCAAACCGGGAGGGGGATACGAGCAGTACTTC
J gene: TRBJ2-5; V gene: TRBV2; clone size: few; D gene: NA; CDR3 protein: CASSETRGQETQYF; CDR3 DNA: TGTGCCAGCAGCGAGACTAGGGGCCAAGAGACCCAGTACTTC
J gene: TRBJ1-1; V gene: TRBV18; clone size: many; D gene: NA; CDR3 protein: CASSLGGRTEAFF; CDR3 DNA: TGTGCCAGCTCACTCGGTGGCCGCACTGAAGCTTTCTTT
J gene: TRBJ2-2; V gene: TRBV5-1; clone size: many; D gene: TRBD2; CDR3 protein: CASGPTGGADTGELFF; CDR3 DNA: TGCGCCAGCGGTCCAACGGGGGGGGCCGATACCGGGGAGCTGTTTTTT
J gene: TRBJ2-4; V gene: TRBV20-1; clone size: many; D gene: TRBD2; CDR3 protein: CSARGSSGGPLAKNIQYF; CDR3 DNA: TGCAGTGCTAGAGGGTCTAGCGGGGGCCCCCTAGCCAAAAACATTCAGTACTTC
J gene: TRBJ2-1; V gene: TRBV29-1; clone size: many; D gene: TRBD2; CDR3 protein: CSVPLSGTAFNEQFF; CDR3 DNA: TGCAGCGTCCCTCTTAGCGGGACTGCCTTCAATGAGCAGTTCTTC
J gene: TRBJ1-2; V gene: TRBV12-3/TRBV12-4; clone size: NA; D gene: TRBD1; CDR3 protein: CASSRRQGIYGYTF; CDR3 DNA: TGTGCCAGCAGTAGAAGACAGGGGATCTATGGCTACACCTTC
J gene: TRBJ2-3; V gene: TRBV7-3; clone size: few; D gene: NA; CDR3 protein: CASALGLRTDTQYF; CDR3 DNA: TGTGCCAGCGCACTCGGACTACGCACAGATACGCAGTATTTT
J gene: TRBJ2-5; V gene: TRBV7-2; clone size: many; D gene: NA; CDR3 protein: CASSPDRTVARETQYF; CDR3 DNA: TGTGCCAGCAGCCCGGATCGGACAGTCGCCAGGGAGACCCAGTACTTC
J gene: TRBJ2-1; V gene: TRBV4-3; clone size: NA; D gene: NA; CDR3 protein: CASSQDLWGYSSNEQFF; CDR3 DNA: TGCGCCAGCAGCCAAGATCTCTGGGGTTATTCTTCCAATGAGCAGTTCTTC